A single sample gave rise to the 24 T cell receptor beta chains below, sequenced in a study of OX40 agonist ivuxolimab in advanced cancers. Produced via immunoSEQ multiplex PCR; TCRdb's table is partial and in-frame only. The data show fewer than 25,000 clones, 86% seen once. This specimen was CD4+ or CD8+ T cells sorted from blood, taken in a trial of the OX40 agonist ivuxolimab. The source is an adult with an advanced solid tumor such as melanoma, head and neck, liver or kidney cancer.

This chain links TRBV7-9 with TRBJ2-7; TRBD2 agrees at 7 bases. The CDR3 length is 15 residues. V was pared by 0 bases and J by 0 bases, with 2 bases of the junction left unmatched. CDR1 SEHNR and CDR2 FQNEAQ come from the germline V gene (reference sequence). The CDR3 region is CASSLAGGPSYEQYF. The CDR3 bases are TGTGCCAGCAGCTTAGCGGGAGGGCCCTCCTACGAGCAGTACTTC.

Regarding this clone: Additional DNA sequences in this sample encode the identical CDR3. The chain is built from TRBV9 and TRBJ2-7; D ambiguous. V gave up 0 bases and J gave up 5 bases, with 3 bases separating them. The germline V gene encodes CDR1 SGDLS and CDR2 YYNGEE. The CDR3 is 11 amino acids. In DNA form, the CDR3 reads TGTGCCAGCAGCGTAGAGGACGAGCAGTACTTC. This translates into CASSVEDEQYF.

This clone was recorded once. V and J are TRBV27 and TRBJ2-7, with a weak D call TRBD1 (6 bases). Germline V CDR1 and CDR2: MNHEY, SMNVEV (reference sequence). V was clipped by 0 bases and J by 5 bases, with 11 bases between them. The CDR3 has 14 residues. The CDR3 bases are TGTGCCAGCAGTTTATCGTCAGGGGCCGACGAGCAGTACTTC. This translates into CASSLSSGADEQYF.

V and J are TRBV27 and TRBJ1-1; TRBD1 agrees at 7 bases. This CDR3 region has 16 residues. V was clipped by 2 bases and J by 4 bases; unmatched bases: 10. The germline gives CDR1 MNHEY, CDR2 SMNVEV (reference sequence). The CDR3 spells CASSLLGGRMATEAFF. The CDR3 coding sequence is TGTGCCAGCAGTTTACTAGGGGGCAGAATGGCCACTGAAGCTTTCTTT.

The chain carries TRBV5-1 and TRBJ2-7; the match to TRBD2 covers 9 bases. This CDR3 region has 14 residues. CDR1 and CDR2 from the germline V gene are SGHRS and YFSETQ. V lost 0 bases to trimming and J lost 4 bases; unmatched junction nucleotides: 2. The CDR3 nucleotides read TGCGCCAGCAGCTTGGGGGCGGGAGGGTACGAGCAGTACTTC. Translating it yields CASSLGAGGYEQYF.

This clone was counted between two and nine times. In nucleotides, the CDR3 is TGCGCCAGCAGCTTGGCCGTAGGGGGCACTGAAGCTTTCTTT. It specifies CASSLAVGGTEAFF. This chain connects TRBV5-1 to TRBJ1-1; a weak D match, TRBD1 (6 bases). Trimming removed 0 bases at V and 4 bases at J, with 10 bases between. The CDR3 is 14 amino acids. The germline V gene has CDR1 SGHRS and CDR2 YFSETQ.

V and J are TRBV10-2 and TRBJ2-3, with D maybe TRBD1 (5 bases). Trimming took 3 bases from V and 0 from J, leaving 13 bases between them. CDR1 WSHSY and CDR2 SAAADI come from the germline V gene. The CDR3 length is 16 residues. The CDR3 here is CASSDFGALSTDTQYF. CDR3 in DNA: TGCGCCAGCAGTGATTTTGGGGCCTTAAGCACAGATACGCAGTATTTT.

The chain combines TRBV6-1 with TRBJ2-2; D perhaps matches TRBD1 (5 bases). CDR3 size: 14 residues. Trimming took 3 bases from V and 6 from J, leaving 11 bases between them. CDR1 is MNHNS, CDR2 SASEGT, per germline. The DNA for the CDR3 is TGTGCCAGCAGTGAGGGGCCCCGGGCCGGGGAGCTGTTTTTT. Protein: CASSEGPRAGELFF.

CDR3 amino acids: CAWSLGRQPQHF. The CDR3 DNA reads as TGTGCCTGGAGTTTGGGACGCCAGCCCCAGCATTTT. V gene TRBV30 combines with J gene TRBJ1-5; TRBD1 is a possible D gene (5 bases). The germline V gene encodes CDR1 GTSNPN and CDR2 SVGIG (reference sequence). This CDR3 spans 12 amino acids. Trimming took off 2 bases at V and 7 bases at J, with 9 bases between the two ends.

The rearrangement links TRBV4-1 to TRBJ2-7, with D possibly matching TRBD2 (6 bases). The CDR3 has 15 residues. V lost 1 base and J lost 2, with 12 bases in between. The germline V gene encodes CDR1 MGHRA and CDR2 YSYEKL. CDR3 nucleotides: TGCGCCAGCAGCCAAGTGCGTAGCGGCACCTACGAGCAGTACTTC. This translates into CASSQVRSGTYEQYF.

V is TRBV6-6 and J is TRBJ1-2; no clear D. Germline-derived CDR1 and CDR2 are MNHNY and SVGAGI (reference sequence). This CDR3 spans 13 amino acids. The germline V and J ends were trimmed by 7 bases and 2 bases, with 11 bases remaining between them. The chain's CDR3 is CASILGRNYGYTF. CDR3 DNA sequence: TGTGCCAGCATTTTAGGAAGGAACTATGGCTACACCTTC.

The chain employs TRBV6-1 and TRBJ2-7; D is undetermined. CDR3 length: 12 amino acids. The V and J ends lost 6 bases and 3 bases respectively, with 9 bases between them. Germline V gives CDR1 MNHNS, CDR2 SASEGT. The DNA of the CDR3 is TGTGCCAGCAGCCACACCTACTACGAGCAGTACTTC. Translating gives CASSHTYYEQYF.

In its sample, this clone was seen a few times. The chain carries TRBV6-1 and TRBJ2-7; tentatively, D is TRBD2 (5 bases). Germline CDR1 MNHNS, CDR2 SASEGT. The CDR3 has 12 amino acids. V lost 5 bases to trimming and J lost 3 bases, with 8 bases between them. This chain's CDR3 is CASSPRDYEQYF. CDR3 bases: TGTGCCAGCAGTCCTCGGGACTACGAGCAGTACTTC.

The chain employs TRBV28 and TRBJ1-5; the D is unclear. Germline CDR1 reads MDHEN; CDR2 reads SYDVKM. V lost 7 bases to trimming and J lost 6 bases, with 22 bases between them. The CDR3 length is 16 residues. The CDR3 protein is CASTYMWAEAFQPQHF. The CDR3 nucleotides read TGTGCCAGCACCTATATGTGGGCTGAGGCGTTTCAGCCCCAGCATTTT.

The gene calls are TRBV19 and TRBJ1-2; 8 positions agree with TRBD1. Per germline, CDR1 LNHDA and CDR2 SQIVND (reference sequence). CDR3 length: 13 amino acids. V was clipped by 6 bases and J by 6 bases; unmatched bases: 6. CDR3 sequence reads: CASSAGGVHGYTF. In DNA form, the CDR3 reads TGTGCCAGTAGCGCAGGGGGCGTGCATGGCTACACCTTC.

In DNA, the CDR3 is TGTGCCAGCAGCGTAGCGGAATATGGCTACACCTTC. It yields the protein CASSVAEYGYTF. The chain joins TRBV9 to TRBJ1-2; D is ambiguous. The CDR3 totals 12 residues. Germline values: CDR1 SGDLS, CDR2 YYNGEE. Trimming left V 0 bases short and J 5 bases short, with 5 bases between.

The V and J genes are TRBV2 and TRBJ2-7; 8 bases agree with TRBD1. Per germline, CDR1 SNHLY and CDR2 FYNNEI. The V gene end was trimmed by 7 bases and the J gene end by 3 bases; junction bases not matched to a gene: 8. This CDR3 region has 14 residues. As DNA, the CDR3 is TGTGCCAGCACCATCCCTGGACAGGGCTACGAGCAGTACTTC. This translates into CASTIPGQGYEQYF.

This clone was seen once. V usage is TRBV15 and J usage is TRBJ1-2, with no clear D. The V end lost 5 bases, the J end lost 3 bases, and 7 bases lay between the germline ends. The CDR3 runs 12 residues. Per germline, CDR1 LNHNV and CDR2 YYDKDF (reference sequence). The DNA for the CDR3 is TGTGCCACCAGCCGGGATTACTATGGCTACACCTTC. It encodes CATSRDYYGYTF. Based on the CDR3 plus reference TRBV15 and TRBJ1-2, the full variable domain is DAMVIQNPRYQVTQFGKPVTLSCSQTLNHNVMYWYQQKSSQAPKLLFHYYDKDFNNEADTPDNFQSRRPNTSFCFLDIRSPGLGDTAMYLCATSRDYYGYTFGSGTRLTVV.

The V and J genes are TRBV10-2 and TRBJ2-1; TRBD1 agrees at 11 bases. CDR1 is WSHSY and CDR2 is SAAADI in the germline V gene. The CDR3 runs to 14 residues. J gave up 7 bases and V 6 bases, and 5 bases lay outside the gene matches. The CDR3 spells CASRDRGLGNEQFF. The CDR3 DNA reads TGCGCCAGCAGGGACAGGGGGCTGGGAAATGAGCAGTTCTTC.

J is TRBJ2-2 and V is TRBV7-9; 9 bases are a match to TRBD2. From germline, CDR1 is SEHNR and CDR2 FQNEAQ (reference sequence). Trimming took 7 bases from V and 6 from J; bases not matched to a gene: 9. This CDR3 is 15 amino acids long. The CDR3 loop reads CASTLGGRAPGELFF. The CDR3, as DNA: TGTGCCAGCACACTTGGCGGGAGGGCCCCCGGGGAGCTGTTTTTT.

This clone was recorded once. This chain uses TRBV9 with TRBJ2-1, with D unresolved. The germline V gene has CDR1 SGDLS and CDR2 YYNGEE. V lost 4 bases to trimming and J lost 5 bases, with 13 bases between them. The CDR3 covers 14 residues. The CDR3 DNA reads as TGTGCCAGCAGCCTCGTTGGGGAAGACAATGAGCAGTTCTTC. Amino acids: CASSLVGEDNEQFF.

This chain connects TRBV6-5 to TRBJ2-1; D may be TRBD2 (5 bases). The length of the CDR3 is 13 residues. V lost 2 bases and J 9 bases, leaving 11 bases between the germline ends. Germline V gene sequence: CDR1 MNHEY, CDR2 SVGAGI. CDR3 residues: CASSYTRGIEQFF. For the CDR3, the DNA is TGTGCCAGCAGTTACACTAGAGGAATTGAGCAGTTCTTC.

J is TRBJ2-7 and V is TRBV9; 10 bases are a match to TRBD1. Unmatched junction bases numbered 0, after V lost 3 bases and J lost 3 bases. The CDR3 contains 13 residues. Germline assignment: CDR1 SGDLS and CDR2 YYNGEE. The CDR3 protein is CASSGDRGYEQYF. Written as DNA, the CDR3 is TGTGCCAGCAGCGGGGACAGGGGCTACGAGCAGTACTTC. The variable domain in full, completed from reference TRBV9 and TRBJ2-7, reads DSGVTQTPKHLITATGQRVTLRCSPRSGDLSVYWYQQSLDQGLQFLIQYYNGEERAKGNILERFSAQQFPDLHSELNLSSLELGDSALYFCASSGDRGYEQYFGPGTRLTVT.

The rearrangement links TRBV14 to TRBJ2-1; D unclear. V was shortened by 1 base and J by 10 bases, with 5 bases between the two germline ends. CDR3 length: 11 residues. The V gene's germline CDR1 is SGHDN and CDR2 FVKESK. The DNA of the CDR3 is TGTGCCAGCAGCCAAGTCTTAGAGCAGTTCTTC. Its protein product is CASSQVLEQFF.